This T cell receptor beta chain was recovered during a study of patients and donors after allogeneic stem cell transplantation. V was clipped by 7 bases and J by 4 bases, with 14 bases between them. The CDR3 totals 15 residues. The germline V gene encodes CDR1 SGHAT and CDR2 FQNNGV. TCRdb redid the calling of the RT-PCR reads with MiXCR, one entry per CDR3 protein. The data contain fewer than 250,000 distinct CDR3 sequences, approximately 14% of them seen just once; the ten biggest clones take up under 14%. This clonotype was detected many times. V and J are TRBV11-2 and TRBJ1-6; D gene unclear. The sequence was obtained from a human donor who was either an allogeneic HSCT recipient or a stem cell or donor lymphocyte infusion donor (not recorded which). It is not recorded whose cells these are; they may come from a transplant donor. Sequences were obtained from blood, either unsorted or a sorted T cell fraction (not recorded which). CDR3 nucleotide sequence: TGTGCCAGCACCTCTTCGACCGCGTATAATTCACCCCTCCACTTT. Translation gives CASTSSTAYNSPLHF.